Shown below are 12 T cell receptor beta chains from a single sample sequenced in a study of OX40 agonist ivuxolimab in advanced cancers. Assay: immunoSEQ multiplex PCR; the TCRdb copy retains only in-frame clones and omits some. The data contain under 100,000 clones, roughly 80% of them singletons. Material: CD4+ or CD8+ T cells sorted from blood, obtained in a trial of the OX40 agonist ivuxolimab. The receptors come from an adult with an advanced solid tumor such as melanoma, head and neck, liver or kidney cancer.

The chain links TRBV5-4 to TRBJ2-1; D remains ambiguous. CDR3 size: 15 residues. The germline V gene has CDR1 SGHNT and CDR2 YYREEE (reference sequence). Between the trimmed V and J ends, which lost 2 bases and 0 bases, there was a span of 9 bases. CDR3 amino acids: CASSLGAGSYNEQFF. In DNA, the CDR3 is TGTGCCAGCAGCTTAGGTGCCGGCTCCTACAATGAGCAGTTCTTC. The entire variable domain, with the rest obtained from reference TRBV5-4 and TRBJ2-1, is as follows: ETGVTQSPTHLIKTRGQQVTLRCSSQSGHNTVSWYQQALGQGPQFIFQYYREEENGRGNFPPRFSGLQFPNYSSELNVNALELDDSALYLCASSLGAGSYNEQFFGPGTRLTVL.

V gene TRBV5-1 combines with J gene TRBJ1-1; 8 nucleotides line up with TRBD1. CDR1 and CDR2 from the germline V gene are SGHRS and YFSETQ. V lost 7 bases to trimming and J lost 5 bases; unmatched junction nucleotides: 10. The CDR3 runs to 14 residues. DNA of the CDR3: TGCGCCAGCGGATCAACAGGGGGAGGTACTGAAGCTTTCTTT. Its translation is CASGSTGGGTEAFF.

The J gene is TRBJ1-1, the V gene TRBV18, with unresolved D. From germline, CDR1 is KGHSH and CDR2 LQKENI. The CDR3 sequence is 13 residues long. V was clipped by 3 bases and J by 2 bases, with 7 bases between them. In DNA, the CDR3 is TGTGCCAGCTCACCGCAGCGAAACACTGAAGCTTTCTTT. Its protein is CASSPQRNTEAFF.

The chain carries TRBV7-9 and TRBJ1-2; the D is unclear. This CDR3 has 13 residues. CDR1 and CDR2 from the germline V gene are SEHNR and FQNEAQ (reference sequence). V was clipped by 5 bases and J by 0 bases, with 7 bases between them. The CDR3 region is CASSQLANYGYTF. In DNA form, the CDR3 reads TGTGCCAGCAGCCAGTTAGCTAACTATGGCTACACCTTC.

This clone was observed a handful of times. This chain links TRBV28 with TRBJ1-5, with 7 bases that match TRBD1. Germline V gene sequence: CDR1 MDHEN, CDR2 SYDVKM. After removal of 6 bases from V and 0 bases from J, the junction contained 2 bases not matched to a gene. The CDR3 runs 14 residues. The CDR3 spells CASRGTASNQPQHF. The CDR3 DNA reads TGTGCCAGCAGGGGGACAGCTAGCAATCAGCCCCAGCATTTT.

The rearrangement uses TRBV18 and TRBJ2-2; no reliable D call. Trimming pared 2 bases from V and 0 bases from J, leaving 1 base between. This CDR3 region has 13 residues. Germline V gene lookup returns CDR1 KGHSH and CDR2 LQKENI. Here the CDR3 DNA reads TGTGCCAGCTCACCAGCGAACACCGGGGAGCTGTTTTTT. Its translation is CASSPANTGELFF.

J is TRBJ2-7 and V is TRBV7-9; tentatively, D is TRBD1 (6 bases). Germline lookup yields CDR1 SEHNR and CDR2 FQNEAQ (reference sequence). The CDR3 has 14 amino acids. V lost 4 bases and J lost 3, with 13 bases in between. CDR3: CASSSVSGDYEQYF. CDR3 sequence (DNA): TGTGCCAGCAGCTCGGTTTCAGGGGACTACGAGCAGTACTTC.

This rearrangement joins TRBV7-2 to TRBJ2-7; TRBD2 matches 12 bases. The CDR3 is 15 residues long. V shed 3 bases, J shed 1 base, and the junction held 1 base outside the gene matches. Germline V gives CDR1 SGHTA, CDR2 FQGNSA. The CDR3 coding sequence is TGTGCCAGCAGCTTCGGACTAGCGGGATCCTACGAGCAGTACTTC. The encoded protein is CASSFGLAGSYEQYF.

As DNA, the CDR3 is TGCGCCAGCAGTCAATCCCAAGGACTAGCGGGAATCGATGAGCAGTTCTTC. Protein sequence: CASSQSQGLAGIDEQFF. The gene calls are TRBV23-1 and TRBJ2-1; 12 nucleotides match TRBD2. TRBV23-1 is identified as an open reading frame with a role that is uncertain. Trimming at V came to 0 bases and at J to 8 bases, leaving 8 bases not matched to a gene. The CDR3 covers 17 residues.

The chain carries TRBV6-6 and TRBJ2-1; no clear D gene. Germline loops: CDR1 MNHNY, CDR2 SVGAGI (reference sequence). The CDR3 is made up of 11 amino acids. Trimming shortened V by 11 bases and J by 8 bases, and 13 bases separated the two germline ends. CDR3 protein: CASRFADEQFF. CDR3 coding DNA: TGTGCCTCTCGCTTCGCGGATGAGCAGTTCTTC.

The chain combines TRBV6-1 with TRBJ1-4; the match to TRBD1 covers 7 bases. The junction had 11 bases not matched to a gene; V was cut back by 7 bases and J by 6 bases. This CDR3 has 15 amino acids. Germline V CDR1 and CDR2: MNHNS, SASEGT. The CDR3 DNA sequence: TGTGCCAGCAAATCGACAGGGACCGCTTATGAAAAACTGTTTTTT. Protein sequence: CASKSTGTAYEKLFF.

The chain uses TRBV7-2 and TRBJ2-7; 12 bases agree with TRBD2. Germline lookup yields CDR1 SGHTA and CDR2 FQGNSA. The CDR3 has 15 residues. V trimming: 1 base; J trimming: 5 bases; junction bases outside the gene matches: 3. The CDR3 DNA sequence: TGTGCCAGCAGCTTAGGACTAGCGGGAGTGAACGAGCAGTACTTC. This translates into CASSLGLAGVNEQYF.